This T cell receptor beta chain was sequenced during a study of cytomegalovirus exposure and HLA in healthy donors. V lost 3 bases to trimming and J lost 0 bases, with 12 bases between them. The CDR3 length is 16 residues. Per the germline V gene, CDR1 is MDHEN and CDR2 is SYDVKM. The assay was immunoSEQ multiplex PCR, and TCRdb's table has in-frame clones only and misses some. The sample contains 150,000 to 200,000 clones, 85% to 90% of which appear only once. General observations from the study: The finding came from a later analysis; first-cohort TCR clusters tended to co-occur in the approximately 120 validation repertoires. Specificity of a few CMV-associated chains for CMV antigens was verified in vitro.

On this clone itself: Antigen specificity is unknown.

V gene TRBV28 combines with J gene TRBJ1-5; D possibly corresponds to TRBD1 (5 bases). The origin of this receptor is a young woman in good health and CMV-seropositive. The sequenced sample was PBMCs. The CDR3 DNA reads TGTGCCAGCAGTTTCTCCTCCGACAGTAGCAATCAGCCCCAGCATTTT. Translated, it gives CASSFSSDSSNQPQHF.